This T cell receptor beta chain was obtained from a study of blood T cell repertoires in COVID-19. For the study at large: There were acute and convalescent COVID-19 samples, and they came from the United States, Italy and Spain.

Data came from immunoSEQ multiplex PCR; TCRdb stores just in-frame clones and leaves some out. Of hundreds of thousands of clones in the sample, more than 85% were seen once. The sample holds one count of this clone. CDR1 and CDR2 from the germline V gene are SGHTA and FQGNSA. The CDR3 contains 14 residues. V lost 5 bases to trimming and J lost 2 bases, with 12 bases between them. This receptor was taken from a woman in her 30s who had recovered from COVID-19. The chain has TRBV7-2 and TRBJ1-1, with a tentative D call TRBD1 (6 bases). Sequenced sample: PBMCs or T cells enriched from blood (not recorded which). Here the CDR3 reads CASSRRTDNTEAFF. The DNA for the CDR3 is TGTGCCAGCAGCCGCAGGACAGATAACACTGAAGCTTTCTTT. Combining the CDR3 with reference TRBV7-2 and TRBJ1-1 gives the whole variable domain GAGVSQSPSNKVTEKGKDVELRCDPISGHTALYWYRQSLGQGLEFLIYFQGNSAPDKSGLPSDRFSAERTGGSVSTLTIQRTQQEDSAVYLCASSRRTDNTEAFFGQGTRLTVV.